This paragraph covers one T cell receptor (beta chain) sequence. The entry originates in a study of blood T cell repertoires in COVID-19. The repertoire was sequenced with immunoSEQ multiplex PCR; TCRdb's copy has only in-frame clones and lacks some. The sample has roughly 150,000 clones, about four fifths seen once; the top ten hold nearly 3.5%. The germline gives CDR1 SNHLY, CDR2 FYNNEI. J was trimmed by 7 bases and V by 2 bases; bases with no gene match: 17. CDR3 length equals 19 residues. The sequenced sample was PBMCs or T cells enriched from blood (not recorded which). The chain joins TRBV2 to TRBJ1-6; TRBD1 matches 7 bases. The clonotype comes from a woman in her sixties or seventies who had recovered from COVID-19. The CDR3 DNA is TGTGCCAGCAGTGAACCGAGAAAGAGACAGGGAGGTTGGAATTCACCCCTCCACTTT. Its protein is CASSEPRKRQGGWNSPLHF.